One and the same sample provided the 27 T cell receptor beta chains below, sequenced in a study of control samples from healthy donors and cancer patients. TCRdb's table, derived via immunoSEQ multiplex PCR, lists solely in-frame clones and lacks some. The sample gives over 85,000 clones, approximately 84% of which show up once; under 40% is in the top ten. The sample comprised PBMCs. The receptors shown here come from a man between 65 and 80 years old with lung cancer.

The chain carries TRBV5-4 and TRBJ2-2; 7 bases line up with TRBD1. Germline CDR1 SGHNT, CDR2 YYREEE (reference sequence). The V segment lost 4 bases and the J segment 1 base; nucleotides outside the gene matches: 4. The CDR3 contains 15 residues. The CDR3 DNA is TGTGCCAGCAGCACACGGACAGGGAACACCGGGGAGCTGTTTTTT. Translating it yields CASSTRTGNTGELFF.

The J gene is TRBJ2-1, the V gene TRBV5-1; D gene uncertain. The germline CDR1 and CDR2 sequences are SGHRS and YFSETQ. V was clipped by 7 bases and J by 9 bases, with 17 bases between them. CDR3 size: 13 residues. In DNA form, the CDR3 reads TGCGCCAGCCCCCTAAGGGTATGGGCTGAGCAGTTCTTC. Protein: CASPLRVWAEQFF.

The chain uses TRBV19 and TRBJ1-1; 7 positions agree with TRBD1. Looked up from germline, CDR1 is LNHDA and CDR2 is SQIVND (reference sequence). Unmatched junction bases numbered 6, after V lost 4 bases and J lost 1 base. The CDR3 is 15 amino acids. The CDR3 DNA is TGTGCCAGTAGTAATCCGGGACAGTCGAACACTGAAGCTTTCTTT. Its protein product is CASSNPGQSNTEAFF. Based on the CDR3 plus reference TRBV19 and TRBJ1-1, the full variable domain is DGGITQSPKYLFRKEGQNVTLSCEQNLNHDAMYWYRQDPGQGLRLIYYSQIVNDFQKGDIAEGYSVSREKKESFPLTVTSAQKNPTAFYLCASSNPGQSNTEAFFGQGTRLTVV.

This chain links TRBV24-1 with TRBJ2-7; D might be TRBD1 (5 bases). Germline values: CDR1 KGHDR, CDR2 SFDVKD. V gave up 9 bases and J gave up 1 base, with 15 bases separating them. The CDR3 consists of 14 residues. The CDR3 region has the DNA TGTGCCACCGTAACCCGACAGTTATCCTACGAGCAGTACTTC. The encoded protein is CATVTRQLSYEQYF.

The rearrangement links TRBV11-2 to TRBJ2-7; TRBD2 aligns across 8 bases. CDR1 and CDR2 from the germline V gene are SGHAT and FQNNGV. The CDR3 sequence is 15 residues long. V was clipped by 5 bases and J by 1 base; unmatched bases: 7. CDR3 in DNA: TGTGCCAGCAGCCTTAGCGGGGTGACTTCCTACGAGCAGTACTTC. It translates to CASSLSGVTSYEQYF.

The CDR3 sequence: CSASGIDWPDTQYF. The CDR3 region has the DNA TGCAGTGCTAGTGGGATCGACTGGCCCGATACGCAGTATTTT. This rearrangement joins TRBV20-1 to TRBJ2-3; no clear D. V shed 3 bases and J shed 6 bases, with 16 bases lying between them. The CDR3 consists of 14 residues. Germline CDR1 reads DFQATT; CDR2 reads SNEGSKA (reference sequence).

This rearrangement joins TRBV28 to TRBJ2-2; a possible D gene is TRBD2 (7 bases). The CDR3 has 17 amino acids. The V gene's germline CDR1 is MDHEN and CDR2 SYDVKM. Between the trimmed V and J ends, which lost 4 bases and 5 bases, there was a span of 20 bases. CDR3 bases: TGTGCCAGCAGTTGGCCAGGGAGGGGGAAGTTGACCGGGGAGCTGTTTTTT. Amino acids: CASSWPGRGKLTGELFF.

This chain links TRBV27 with TRBJ2-4; tentatively, D is TRBD1 (6 bases). Germline V gene lookup returns CDR1 MNHEY and CDR2 SMNVEV (reference sequence). V lost 6 bases and J lost 0, with 12 bases in between. CDR3 length: 15 amino acids. The CDR3, as DNA: TGTGCCAGCAGCCGAGTACAGGGAGCCAAAAACATTCAGTACTTC. This encodes CASSRVQGAKNIQYF.

This clone was picked up a small number of times. This chain connects TRBV7-9 to TRBJ2-1, with D possibly TRBD2 on 5 matching bases. The CDR3 loop spans 16 amino acids. V gave up 5 bases and J gave up 1 base, with 15 bases separating them. The germline V gene has CDR1 SEHNR and CDR2 FQNEAQ (reference sequence). DNA of the CDR3: TGTGCCAGCAGCCCGAAGAGGAGGCTATCCTACAATGAGCAGTTCTTC. Protein: CASSPKRRLSYNEQFF.

The rearrangement uses TRBV5-6 and TRBJ2-6; perhaps TRBD1 as D (5 bases). CDR3 length: 17 amino acids. Germline loops: CDR1 SGHDT, CDR2 YYEEEE. The V end was cut by 3 bases, the J end by 5 bases, with 18 bases between. The CDR3 reads CASSSLSTTAWANVLTF. CDR3 sequence (DNA): TGTGCCAGCAGCTCCCTTTCAACGACAGCATGGGCCAACGTCCTGACTTTC.

This clone has only a few counts. A read error may account for a junction end that differs from germline. The chain joins TRBV2 to TRBJ1-6; 7 nucleotides line up with TRBD1. This CDR3 comprises 14 residues. Germline loops: CDR1 SNHLY, CDR2 FYNNEI. The CDR3 bases are TGTGCCAGCACCCGAGAGCCGACAGGGATATCTTTGGACTTT. It is translated as CASTREPTGISLDF. The full variable domain, completed using reference TRBV2 and TRBJ1-6, is EPEVTQTPSHQVTQMGQEVILRCVPISNHLYFYWYRQILGQKVEFLVSFYNNEISEKSEIFDDQFSVERPDGSNFTLKIRSTKLEDSAMYFCASTREPTGISLDFGNGTRLTVT.

In its sample, this clone was seen a few times. The V call is TRBV7-9, the J call TRBJ2-3; TRBD1 or TRBD2 may be the D gene (6 bases each). Germline CDR1 SEHNR, CDR2 FQNEAQ (reference sequence). This CDR3 has 15 amino acids. V shed 6 bases and J shed 2 bases, with 15 bases lying between them. CDR3 in DNA: TGTGCCAGCAGGGACCTGGGGGGCTTCACAGATACGCAGTATTTT. As protein: CASRDLGGFTDTQYF.

The rearrangement links TRBV2 to TRBJ1-4; D gene ambiguous. The V end lost 2 bases, the J end lost 15 bases, and 13 bases lay between the germline ends. This CDR3 region has 12 residues. The germline V gene has CDR1 SNHLY and CDR2 FYNNEI. CDR3 bases: TGTGCCAGCAGTGAAAGTTGGAGTATGGTGTTTTTT. This translates into CASSESWSMVFF.

This clone was seen a single time. DNA for the CDR3: TGTGCCAGCAGCTTGGTGGCTAGGGGAGAAGGTGAGCAGTTCTTC. Amino acids: CASSLVARGEGEQFF. V is TRBV5-4 and J is TRBJ2-1; D possibly matches TRBD1 or TRBD2 (5 bases each). The germline CDR1 and CDR2 sequences are SGHNT and YYREEE (reference sequence). V was pared by 0 bases and J by 9 bases, with 16 bases between. There are 15 residues in the CDR3. The full variable domain, rest sourced from reference TRBV5-4 and TRBJ2-1, is ETGVTQSPTHLIKTRGQQVTLRCSSQSGHNTVSWYQQALGQGPQFIFQYYREEENGRGNFPPRFSGLQFPNYSSELNVNALELDDSALYLCASSLVARGEGEQFFGPGTRLTVL.

CDR3 sequence (DNA): TGTGCCAGCAGCTTACTTTCCCAGGGGGCAGGAGGCTACACCTTC. Its translation: CASSLLSQGAGGYTF. The chain uses TRBV7-8 and TRBJ1-2; 8 nucleotides align to TRBD1. With 2 bases clipped from V and 8 bases from J, the junction kept 10 bases outside the gene matches. Looked up from germline, CDR1 is SGHVS and CDR2 is FQNEAQ. CDR3 length: 15 amino acids.

The rearrangement uses TRBV28 and TRBJ1-2, with a weak D call TRBD1 (6 bases). The germline V and J ends were trimmed by 4 bases and 4 bases, with 13 bases remaining between them. CDR3 length equals 14 residues. Germline assignment: CDR1 MDHEN and CDR2 SYDVKM. CDR3 sequence: CASSWDNLIYGYTF. In DNA form, the CDR3 reads TGTGCCAGCAGTTGGGACAACCTTATCTATGGCTACACCTTC.

This chain uses TRBV15 with TRBJ1-5; D may be TRBD1 (5 bases). V lost 1 base and J lost 0, with 13 bases in between. The germline CDR1 and CDR2 sequences are LNHNV and YYDKDF (reference sequence). The CDR3 extends over 17 amino acids. The CDR3, as DNA: TGTGCCACCAGCAGAGGGCAGGGTGGGCATAGCAATCAGCCCCAGCATTTT. The encoded protein is CATSRGQGGHSNQPQHF. The variable domain in full, completed from reference TRBV15 and TRBJ1-5, reads DAMVIQNPRYQVTQFGKPVTLSCSQTLNHNVMYWYQQKSSQAPKLLFHYYDKDFNNEADTPDNFQSRRPNTSFCFLDIRSPGLGDTAMYLCATSRGQGGHSNQPQHFGDGTRLSIL.

The chain links TRBV10-2 to TRBJ1-2; TRBD1 might be the D (6 bases). V was pared by 6 bases and J by 4 bases, with 9 bases between. CDR1 and CDR2 (germline): WSHSY, SAAADI. The CDR3 is made up of 12 amino acids. This CDR3 is CASRDRVYGYTF. The CDR3 DNA follows: TGCGCCAGCAGGGACAGAGTCTATGGCTACACCTTC.

The chain couples TRBV9 to TRBJ1-1; no definite D call. Germline CDR1 reads SGDLS; CDR2 reads YYNGEE. CDR3 length equals 14 residues. With 0 bases removed from V and 1 base from J, the gap between germline ends came to 7 bases. Here the CDR3 DNA reads TGTGCCAGCAGCGTAGCCCCTGAGAACACTGAAGCTTTCTTT. It translates to CASSVAPENTEAFF.

The rearrangement uses TRBV7-9 and TRBJ2-1, with 8 nucleotides matching TRBD1. The CDR3 consists of 15 residues. The V gene's germline CDR1 is SEHNR and CDR2 FQNEAQ (reference sequence). The junction had 4 bases not matched to a gene; V was cut back by 5 bases and J by 1 base. The CDR3 reads CASSPQGASYNEQFF. The CDR3 coding sequence is TGTGCCAGCAGCCCCCAGGGGGCATCCTACAATGAGCAGTTCTTC.

The chain recombines TRBV5-1 with TRBJ1-2, with 9 nucleotides matching TRBD1. V shed 2 bases and J 3 bases; nucleotides not matched to a gene: 5. This CDR3 has 15 residues. Germline CDR1 and CDR2: SGHRS and YFSETQ. The CDR3 spells CASSLGDRDYYGYTF. CDR3 coding DNA: TGCGCCAGCAGCTTAGGGGACAGGGATTACTATGGCTACACCTTC.

The table lists this clone with a count of one. The genes are TRBV6-2 or TRBV6-3 and TRBJ2-6; 7 bases line up with TRBD1. Germline-derived CDR1 and CDR2 are MNHEY and SVGEGT. This CDR3 has 16 residues. J was trimmed by 2 bases and V by 1 base; bases with no gene match: 2. CDR3 sequence (DNA): TGTGCCAGCAGTTACTTCACAGGGGCTGGGGCCAACGTCCTGACTTTC. Residues: CASSYFTGAGANVLTF.

This clone came up once. The J gene is TRBJ2-3, the V gene TRBV10-2, with D uncertain. The germline CDR1 and CDR2 sequences are WSHSY and SAAADI. The CDR3 consists of 11 residues. Trimming removed 4 bases at V and 4 bases at J, with 3 bases between. The CDR3 coding sequence is TGCGCCAGCAGTGTTGCAGATACGCAGTATTTT. Protein: CASSVADTQYF.

The rearrangement links TRBV27 to TRBJ1-1; 9 bases are shared with TRBD1. CDR3 length: 14 amino acids. The V gene's germline CDR1 is MNHEY and CDR2 SMNVEV (reference sequence). Unmatched junction bases numbered 6, after V lost 5 bases and J lost 5 bases. The CDR3 nucleotides are TGTGCCAGCAGTATCCGGGACAGGGTGACTGAAGCTTTCTTT. This translates into CASSIRDRVTEAFF.

V is TRBV12-3 or TRBV12-4 and J is TRBJ2-7; TRBD2 matches at 10 bases. Trimming cost V 1 base and J 12 bases; bases outside gene matches: 3. The CDR3 length is 12 residues. The CDR3 loop reads CASSLGLAGPYF. CDR3 DNA: TGTGCCAGCAGTTTAGGACTAGCGGGTCCGTACTTC.

CDR3 region: CASSWGQGRLAGELFF. CDR3 nucleotides: TGTGCCAGCAGCTGGGGACAGGGGAGATTGGCCGGGGAGCTGTTTTTT. The chain couples TRBV5-4 to TRBJ2-2, with 10 nucleotides matching TRBD1. With V trimmed by 3 bases and J by 6 bases, 8 bases remained unmatched. The CDR3 runs 16 residues. The germline CDR1 and CDR2 sequences are SGHNT and YYREEE (reference sequence).

This clone was counted once. This chain joins TRBV11-2 and TRBJ1-3; no clear D gene. CDR3 size: 15 residues. In germline, CDR1 is SGHAT, CDR2 FQNNGV. V was shortened by 0 bases and J by 2 bases, with 8 bases between the two germline ends. The CDR3 DNA follows: TGTGCCAGCAGCTTAGATGTGGCAGCTGGAAACACCATATATTTT. Residues: CASSLDVAAGNTIYF.